Below are 12 T cell receptor beta chains sequenced from a single sample in a study of T-cell memory formation after mild COVID-19. Via MiXCR, TCRdb re-called the 5' RACE reads, giving one row per CDR3 protein. The sample records about 310,000 distinct CDR3 sequences, 19% being singletons. Sequenced material: PBMCs or a T cell subset sorted from them (not recorded which). The receptors shown here come from a man younger than 30 who had mild COVID-19 (a few samples of this study predate the infection). Cell type and time point are not known.

This clonotype was observed many times. This chain links TRBV5-4 with TRBJ1-1; D is possibly TRBD1 (5 bases). CDR1 is SGHNT and CDR2 is YYREEE in the germline V gene (reference sequence). This CDR3 is 13 amino acids long. Trimming took 0 bases from V and 11 from J, leaving 14 bases between them. The CDR3 is CASSLGGSGRAFF. The CDR3 nucleotides are TGTGCCAGCAGCTTGGGGGGGTCCGGCCGGGCTTTCTTT.

The chain carries TRBV15 and TRBJ1-4; D unresolved. With 3 bases removed from V and 4 bases from J, the gap between germline ends came to 15 bases. This CDR3 contains 16 residues. Per germline, CDR1 LNHNV and CDR2 YYDKDF (reference sequence). CDR3 DNA: TGTGCCACCAGCAGGGGCGGCGGGTCGTATAATGAAAAACTGTTTTTT. Translating it yields CATSRGGGSYNEKLFF. Variable domain in full (rest from reference TRBV15 and TRBJ1-4): DAMVIQNPRYQVTQFGKPVTLSCSQTLNHNVMYWYQQKSSQAPKLLFHYYDKDFNNEADTPDNFQSRRPNTSFCFLDIRSPGLGDTAMYLCATSRGGGSYNEKLFFGSGTQLSVL.

This chain connects TRBV2 to TRBJ2-1, with D unclear. Germline CDR1 SNHLY, CDR2 FYNNEI. Trimming removed 6 bases at V and 12 bases at J, with 15 bases between. The CDR3 runs 12 residues. As DNA, the CDR3 is TGTGCCAGCAGGGTGGTTGGATCCTGGCAGTTCTTC. Its translation: CASRVVGSWQFF.

This clonotype occurred many times. The CDR3 protein is CASSPWGDTEAFF. The CDR3 bases are TGTGCCAGCAGCCCCTGGGGGGACACTGAAGCTTTCTTT. This chain connects TRBV5-5 to TRBJ1-1, with D possibly being TRBD1 (5 bases). V was trimmed by 4 bases and J by 3 bases, leaving 10 bases between them. In germline, CDR1 is SGHKS, CDR2 YYEKEE (reference sequence). This CDR3 region has 13 residues.

This clonotype has a handful of counts. The chain combines TRBV6-4 with TRBJ2-1, with D perhaps matching TRBD2 (7 bases). CDR1 is MRHNA and CDR2 is SNTAGT in the germline V gene. Deletions cut 2 bases from V and 12 bases from J, with 11 bases between. The CDR3 covers 12 residues. This CDR3 is CASSDRGGPQFF. The CDR3 coding sequence is TGTGCCAGCAGTGACAGGGGGGGCCCGCAGTTCTTC.

This chain joins TRBV9 and TRBJ2-1; D remains unclear. V was shortened by 0 bases and J by 2 bases, with 3 bases between the two germline ends. The CDR3 is made up of 13 amino acids. Germline-derived CDR1 and CDR2 are SGDLS and YYNGEE. The CDR3 loop reads CASSVDPYNEQFF. The CDR3 DNA reads as TGTGCCAGCAGCGTAGACCCCTACAATGAGCAGTTCTTC. The full variable domain, in which reference TRBV9 and TRBJ2-1 provide the parts outside the CDR3, is DSGVTQTPKHLITATGQRVTLRCSPRSGDLSVYWYQQSLDQGLQFLIQYYNGEERAKGNILERFSAQQFPDLHSELNLSSLELGDSALYFCASSVDPYNEQFFGPGTRLTVL.

This clonotype showed up just a few times. This rearrangement joins TRBV27 to TRBJ2-3; 7 bases match TRBD1. Germline V gene lookup returns CDR1 MNHEY and CDR2 SMNVEV (reference sequence). CDR3 size: 16 residues. The junction had 12 bases not matched to a gene; V was cut back by 4 bases and J by 5 bases. CDR3 residues: CASSSAGTDTLDTQYF. DNA of the CDR3: TGTGCCAGCAGTTCAGCCGGGACAGATACATTAGATACGCAGTATTTT.

The table lists this clonotype with a few counts. The chain uses TRBV4-3 and TRBJ2-7, with D possibly TRBD2 on 6 matching bases. The germline V gene encodes CDR1 LGHNA and CDR2 YSLEER. V lost 0 bases and J 4 bases, leaving 16 bases between the germline ends. This CDR3 contains 16 residues. CDR3 sequence reads: CASSQEGRGATYEQYV. The DNA of the CDR3 is TGCGCCAGCAGCCAAGAGGGACGCGGGGCAACTTACGAGCAGTACGTC.

The chain carries TRBV12-3 or TRBV12-4 and TRBJ2-3, with unresolved D. The CDR3 is made up of 10 amino acids. The V end lost 4 bases, the J end lost 10 bases, and 6 bases lay between the germline ends. CDR3 amino acids: CASSYYAQYF. In DNA, the CDR3 is TGTGCCAGCAGTTATTATGCGCAGTATTTT.

The rearrangement joins TRBV10-3 to TRBJ1-2; D is unclear. CDR1 is ENHRY, CDR2 SYGVKD, per germline. Trimming removed 0 bases from V and 2 bases from J, with 7 bases in between. The CDR3 consists of 14 residues. The CDR3 sequence is CAISESNTNYGYTF. The CDR3 DNA reads as TGTGCCATCAGTGAGTCGAACACAAACTATGGCTACACCTTC.

This clonotype came up a few times. The rearrangement links TRBV2 to TRBJ2-5; D remains ambiguous. The CDR3 sequence is 12 residues long. V was trimmed by 4 bases and J by 3 bases, leaving 6 bases between them. Germline CDR1 and CDR2: SNHLY and FYNNEI. The CDR3 DNA sequence: TGTGCCAGCAGTGGTTCGGAAGAGACCCAGTACTTC. Translating it yields CASSGSEETQYF. Together with reference TRBV2 and TRBJ2-5, the CDR3 gives the full variable domain: EPEVTQTPSHQVTQMGQEVILRCVPISNHLYFYWYRQILGQKVEFLVSFYNNEISEKSEIFDDQFSVERPDGSNFTLKIRSTKLEDSAMYFCASSGSEETQYFGPGTRLLVL.

This clonotype was seen more than once but under ten times. The genes are TRBV5-1 and TRBJ2-3, with 7 bases identical to TRBD1. The V and J ends lost 5 bases and 4 bases, in that order; junction bases with no gene match: 7. CDR3 length: 14 amino acids. In germline, CDR1 is SGHRS, CDR2 YFSETQ. DNA for the CDR3: TGCGCCAGCAGAAAGGGGGCGAAGGCAGATACGCAGTATTTT. It is translated as CASRKGAKADTQYF.